This TCR beta chain was sequenced for a study of blood T cell repertoires in COVID-19. Study overall: COVID-19 samples collected from the United States, Italy and Spain covered acute and convalescent phases.

Two negative PCRs, clearance, or symptom resolution were required of recovered Cohort 3 donors. Original processing notes: For nucleated cells, counts were estimated from reference gene primer amplification. Clones were read by immunoSEQ multiplex PCR, and TCRdb kept only the in-frame ones, dropping some. That table is the source of V, J and clone size, and D and trimming were worked out from the DNA. The sample includes roughly 41,000 clones, 86% of them seen just once. The sample was PBMCs or T cells enriched from blood (not recorded which). The TCR comes from a woman aged 45-65 years who had recovered from COVID-19.

For the CDR3, the DNA is TGTGCCAGCAGTTACTCGTCAGAAAGCACAGATACGCAGTATTTT. This gives the protein CASSYSSESTDTQYF. This chain links TRBV6-2 or TRBV6-3 with TRBJ2-3; D is ambiguous. Trimming took off 0 bases at V and 0 bases at J, with 7 bases between the two ends. CDR3 length equals 15 residues. In germline, CDR1 is MNHEY, CDR2 SVGEGT.